One TCR beta chain is described in this entry. Its antigen remains unidentified. A J-beta primer mix and a sample-barcoded 5' primer were used in a second PCR of roughly 6 to 12 cycles. Via MiXCR, TCRdb re-called the 5' RACE reads, giving one row per CDR3 protein. The top ten clones hold 7% to 9% of a sample with roughly 1,500,000 distinct CDR3 sequences, 40% to 50% of them seen once. This sample was included in a study of blood T cells in healthy people across ages. This CDR3 comprises 14 residues. Germline loops: CDR1 ENHRY, CDR2 SYGVKD. Study observations and caveats: Naive T cell percentage showed a strong correlation with the diversity of TCR beta. Getting older went along with TCR beta diversity per million T cells dropping roughly linearly. Not knowing donor CMV status may have confounded expanded clonotype changes.

Sequences were obtained from blood. The receptor's source is a woman aged 18-35 years in good health. The V call is TRBV10-3, the J call TRBJ1-2; D is perhaps TRBD1 (5 bases). CDR3 in DNA: TGTCCCGCCCGAGCCCGACAGCCTAACTATGGCTACACCTTC. Amino acids: CPARARQPNYGYTF.